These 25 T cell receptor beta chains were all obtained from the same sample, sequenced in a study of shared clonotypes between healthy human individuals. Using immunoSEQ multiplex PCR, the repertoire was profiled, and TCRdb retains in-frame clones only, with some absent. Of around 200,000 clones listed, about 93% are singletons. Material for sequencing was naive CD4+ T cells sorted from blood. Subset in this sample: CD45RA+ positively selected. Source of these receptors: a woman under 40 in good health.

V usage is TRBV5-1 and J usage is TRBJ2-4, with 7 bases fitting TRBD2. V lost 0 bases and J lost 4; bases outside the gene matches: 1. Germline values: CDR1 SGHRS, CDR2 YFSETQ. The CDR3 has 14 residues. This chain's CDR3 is CASSLVGGKNIQYF. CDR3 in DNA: TGCGCCAGCAGCTTGGTCGGGGGGAAAAACATTCAGTACTTC.

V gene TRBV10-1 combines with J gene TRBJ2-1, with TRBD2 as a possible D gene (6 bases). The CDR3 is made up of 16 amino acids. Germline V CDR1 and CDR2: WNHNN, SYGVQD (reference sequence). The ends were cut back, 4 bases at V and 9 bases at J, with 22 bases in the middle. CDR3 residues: CASSVQRENSIAEQFF. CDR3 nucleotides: TGCGCCAGCAGTGTACAACGGGAGAATTCCATCGCTGAGCAGTTCTTC.

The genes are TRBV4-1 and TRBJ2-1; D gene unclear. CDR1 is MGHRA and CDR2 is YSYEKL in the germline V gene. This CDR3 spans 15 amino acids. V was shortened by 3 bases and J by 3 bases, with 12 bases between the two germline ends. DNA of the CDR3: TGCGCCAGCAGCCATGCCGTCGATCGCTACAATGAGCAGTTCTTC. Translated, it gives CASSHAVDRYNEQFF.

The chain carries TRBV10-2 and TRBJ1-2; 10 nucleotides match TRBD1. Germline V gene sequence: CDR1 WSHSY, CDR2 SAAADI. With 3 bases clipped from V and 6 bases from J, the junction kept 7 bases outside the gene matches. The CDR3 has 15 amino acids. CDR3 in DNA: TGCGCCAGCAGTGACCTGACAGGGGGCGTCAATGGCTACACCTTC. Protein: CASSDLTGGVNGYTF.

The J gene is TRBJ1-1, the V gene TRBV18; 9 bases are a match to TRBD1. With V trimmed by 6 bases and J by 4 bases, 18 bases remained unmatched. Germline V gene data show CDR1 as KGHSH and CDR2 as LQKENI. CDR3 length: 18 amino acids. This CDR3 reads CASSPSQQGAVGGTEAFF. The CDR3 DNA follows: TGTGCCAGCTCCCCTTCACAACAGGGGGCGGTTGGGGGCACTGAAGCTTTCTTT.

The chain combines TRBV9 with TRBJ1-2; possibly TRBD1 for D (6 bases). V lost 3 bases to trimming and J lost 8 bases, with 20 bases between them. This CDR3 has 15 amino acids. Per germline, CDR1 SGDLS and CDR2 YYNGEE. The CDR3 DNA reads TGTGCCAGCAGCGCGACCGGGACACCAATGGGAGGCTACACCTTC. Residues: CASSATGTPMGGYTF.

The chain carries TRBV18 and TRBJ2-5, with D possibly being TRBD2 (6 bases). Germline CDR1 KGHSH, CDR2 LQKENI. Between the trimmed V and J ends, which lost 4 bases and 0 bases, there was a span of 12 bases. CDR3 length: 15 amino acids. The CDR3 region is CASSLGSGYQETQYF. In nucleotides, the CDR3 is TGTGCCAGCTCACTGGGGAGCGGGTACCAAGAGACCCAGTACTTC.

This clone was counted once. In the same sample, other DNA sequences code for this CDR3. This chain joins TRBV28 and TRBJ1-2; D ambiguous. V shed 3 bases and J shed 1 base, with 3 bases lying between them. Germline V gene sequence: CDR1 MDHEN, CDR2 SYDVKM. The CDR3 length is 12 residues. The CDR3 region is CASSFGNYGYTF. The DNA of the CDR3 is TGTGCCAGCAGTTTTGGTAACTATGGCTACACCTTC.

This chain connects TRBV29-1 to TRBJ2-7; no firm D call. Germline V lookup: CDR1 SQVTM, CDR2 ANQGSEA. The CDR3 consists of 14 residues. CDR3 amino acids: CSCLSQELSYEQYF. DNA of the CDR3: TGCAGTTGTCTTTCCCAGGAACTGTCCTACGAGCAGTACTTC.

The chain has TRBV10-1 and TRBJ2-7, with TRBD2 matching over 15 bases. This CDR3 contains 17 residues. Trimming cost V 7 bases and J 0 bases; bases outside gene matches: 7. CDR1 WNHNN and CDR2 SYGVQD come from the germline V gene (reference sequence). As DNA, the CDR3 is TGCGCCAGCAACCGGACTAGCGGGAGGGCCTCCTCCTACGAGCAGTACTTC. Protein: CASNRTSGRASSYEQYF.

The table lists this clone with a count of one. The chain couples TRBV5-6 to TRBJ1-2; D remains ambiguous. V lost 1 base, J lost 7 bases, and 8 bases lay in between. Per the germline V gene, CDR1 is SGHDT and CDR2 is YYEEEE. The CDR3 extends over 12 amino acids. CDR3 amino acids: CASSLFKSGYTF. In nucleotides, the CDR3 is TGTGCCAGCAGCTTGTTCAAGTCTGGCTACACCTTC.

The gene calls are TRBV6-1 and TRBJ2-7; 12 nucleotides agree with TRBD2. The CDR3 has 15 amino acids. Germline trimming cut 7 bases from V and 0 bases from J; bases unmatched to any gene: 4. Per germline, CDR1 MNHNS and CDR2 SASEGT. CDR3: CASIPTSGSSYEQYF. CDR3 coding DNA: TGTGCCAGCATTCCGACTAGCGGGAGCTCCTACGAGCAGTACTTC.

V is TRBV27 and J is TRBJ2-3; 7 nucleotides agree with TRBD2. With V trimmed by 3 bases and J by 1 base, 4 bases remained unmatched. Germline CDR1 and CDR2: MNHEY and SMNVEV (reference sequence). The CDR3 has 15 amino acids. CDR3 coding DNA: TGTGCCAGCAGTTTCTATCTAGCGGGCACAGATACGCAGTATTTT. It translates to CASSFYLAGTDTQYF.

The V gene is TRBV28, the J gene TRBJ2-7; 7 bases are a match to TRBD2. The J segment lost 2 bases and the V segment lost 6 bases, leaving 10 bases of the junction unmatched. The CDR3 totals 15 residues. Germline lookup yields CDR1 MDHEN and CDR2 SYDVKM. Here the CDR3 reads CASSPSGEGPYEQYF. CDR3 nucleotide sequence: TGTGCCAGCAGCCCCTCGGGGGAGGGACCCTACGAGCAGTACTTC.

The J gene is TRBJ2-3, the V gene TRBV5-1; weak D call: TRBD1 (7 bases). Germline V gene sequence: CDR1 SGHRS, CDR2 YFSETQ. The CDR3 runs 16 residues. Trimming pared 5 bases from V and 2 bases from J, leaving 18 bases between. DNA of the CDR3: TGCGCCAGCAGGACGCCCGGAGGGGGCTTCACAGATACGCAGTATTTT. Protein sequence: CASRTPGGGFTDTQYF.

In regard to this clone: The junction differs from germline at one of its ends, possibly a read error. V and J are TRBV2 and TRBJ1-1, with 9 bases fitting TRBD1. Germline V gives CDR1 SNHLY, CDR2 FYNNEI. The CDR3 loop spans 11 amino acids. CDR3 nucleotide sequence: TGTGCCAGCAGGGAAGACAGGGGGGCTTTCTTT. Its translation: CASREDRGAFF.

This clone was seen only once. The CDR3 coding sequence is TGCGCCAGCAGCCAGAGGTGGGCAAAGGGGCCTAATGAAAAACTGTTTTTT. As protein: CASSQRWAKGPNEKLFF. This sequence joins TRBV4-1 and TRBJ1-4; D possibly corresponds to TRBD1 (5 bases). V lost 3 bases and J 3 bases, leaving 17 bases between the germline ends. The V gene's germline CDR1 is MGHRA and CDR2 YSYEKL. The CDR3 has 17 residues.

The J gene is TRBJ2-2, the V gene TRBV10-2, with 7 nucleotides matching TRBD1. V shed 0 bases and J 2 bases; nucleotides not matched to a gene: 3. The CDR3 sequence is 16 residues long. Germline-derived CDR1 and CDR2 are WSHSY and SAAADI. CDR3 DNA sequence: TGCGCCAGCAGTGAGTCCGTAGGGGGCAACACCGGGGAGCTGTTTTTT. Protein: CASSESVGGNTGELFF.

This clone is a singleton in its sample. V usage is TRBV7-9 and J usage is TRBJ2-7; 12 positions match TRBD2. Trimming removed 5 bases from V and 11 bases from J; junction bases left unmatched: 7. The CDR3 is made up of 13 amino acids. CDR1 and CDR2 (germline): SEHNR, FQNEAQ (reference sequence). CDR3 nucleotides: TGTGCCAGCAGCCCTCGGACTAGCGGGATAGAGTACTTC. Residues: CASSPRTSGIEYF.

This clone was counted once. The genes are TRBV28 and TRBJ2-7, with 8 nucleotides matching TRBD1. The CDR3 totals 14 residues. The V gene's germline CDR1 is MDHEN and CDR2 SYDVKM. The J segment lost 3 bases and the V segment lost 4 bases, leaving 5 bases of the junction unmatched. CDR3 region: CASSSWGQDYEQYF. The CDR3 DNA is TGTGCCAGCAGTTCATGGGGACAGGACTACGAGCAGTACTTC. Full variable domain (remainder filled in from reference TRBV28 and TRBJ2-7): DVKVTQSSRYLVKRTGEKVFLECVQDMDHENMFWYRQDPGLGLRLIYFSYDVKMKEKGDIPEGYSVSREKKERFSLILESASTNQTSMYLCASSSWGQDYEQYFGPGTRLTVT.

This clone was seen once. Written as DNA, the CDR3 is TGTGCCAGCAGCGTAGTCGACGGGTTCGGTGTATCTGGGGCCAACGTCCTGACTTTC. Translating gives CASSVVDGFGVSGANVLTF. This sequence joins TRBV9 and TRBJ2-6; no clear D. Germline CDR1 is SGDLS and CDR2 is YYNGEE. This CDR3 has 19 residues. V was pared by 0 bases and J by 1 base, with 17 bases between.

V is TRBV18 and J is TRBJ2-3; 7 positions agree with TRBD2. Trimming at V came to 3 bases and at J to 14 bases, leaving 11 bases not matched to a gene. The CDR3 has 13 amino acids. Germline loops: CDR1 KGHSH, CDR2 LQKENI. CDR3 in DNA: TGTGCCAGCTCACCTTCGAGCGGGACCTCCCGGTATTTT. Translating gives CASSPSSGTSRYF.

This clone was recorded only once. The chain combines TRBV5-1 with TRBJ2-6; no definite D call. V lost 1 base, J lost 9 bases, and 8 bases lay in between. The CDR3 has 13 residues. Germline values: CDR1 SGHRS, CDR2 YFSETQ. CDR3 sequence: CASSLTTHNVLTF. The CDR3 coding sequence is TGCGCCAGCAGCTTGACTACCCACAACGTCCTGACTTTC.

The CDR3 region is CASSLARAEQYF. DNA of the CDR3: TGTGCCAGCAGCTTAGCCAGGGCCGAGCAGTACTTC. The rearrangement uses TRBV7-8 and TRBJ2-7; D might be TRBD1 (5 bases). V was cut by 0 bases and J by 6 bases, with 6 bases left in between. Germline V gives CDR1 SGHVS, CDR2 FQNEAQ. This CDR3 is 12 amino acids long. Full variable domain (remainder filled in from reference TRBV7-8 and TRBJ2-7): GAGVSQSPRYKVAKRGQDVALRCDPISGHVSLFWYQQALGQGPEFLTYFQNEAQLDKSGLPSDRFFAERPEGSVSTLKIQRTQQEDSAVYLCASSLARAEQYFGPGTRLTVT.

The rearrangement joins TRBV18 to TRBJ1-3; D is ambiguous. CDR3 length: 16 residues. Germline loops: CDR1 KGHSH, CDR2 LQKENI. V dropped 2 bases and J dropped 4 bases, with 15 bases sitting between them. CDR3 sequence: CASSPYMEKVGNTIYF. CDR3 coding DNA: TGTGCCAGCTCACCATATATGGAGAAAGTCGGAAACACCATATATTTT.